This T cell receptor (beta chain) was documented in a study of Graves' ophthalmopathy and Graves' hyperthyroidism. In the case of this clonotype: The target antigen is unknown.

Study observations and caveats: Most expanded clonotypes in thyroid above 0.001 frequency also showed up in blood.

For repertoire sequencing, the TCR beta CDR3 regions were amplified from RNA transcripts. Second-round multiplex PCR came after first-round RT-PCR with HTBI primers. A single record per CDR3 protein comes from TCRdb applying MiXCR to the multiplex PCR reads. The top ten clones hold approximately 12% of a sample with over a million distinct CDR3 sequences, 36% of them seen once. This CDR3 is 13 amino acids long. Germline CDR1 SNHLY, CDR2 FYNNEI. Losses at the gene ends were 7 bases for V and 5 bases for J; bases not matched to a gene: 7. The receptor comes from an adult man with Graves' hyperthyroidism. The sequenced sample consisted of peripheral blood or thyroid tissue (not recorded which). The rearrangement uses TRBV2 and TRBJ1-1, with 7 nucleotides matching TRBD1. The CDR3: CASKDREATEAFF. The CDR3 DNA is TGTGCCAGCAAAGACAGGGAAGCGACTGAAGCTTTCTTT.